These 2 T cell receptor beta chains originate from one sample sequenced in a study of T cell changes during pregnancy in multiple sclerosis (dated by TCRdb to between 2018 and 2021). Library construction relied on the immunoSEQ multiplex PCR assay. Here the immuneACCESS table is served through TCRdb, limited to in-frame sequences with V and J called. Missing clones are a known gap in these copies; in checked studies unresolved V genes cover under half, and the rest lacks a known reason. This sample gives under 55,000 clones in total; roughly nine tenths of them show up just once. The ten largest clones add up to about 9.4% of the sample. Sequencing was performed on CD8+ T cells from peripheral blood mononuclear cells, taken after pregnancy. Receptors originate from a female donor with multiple sclerosis, enrolled in a pregnancy study.

The chain combines TRBV6-5 with TRBJ2-2, with 8 bases fitting TRBD1. V was pared by 4 bases and J by 7 bases, with 5 bases of the junction left unmatched. Germline V gene data show CDR1 as MNHEY and CDR2 as SVGAGI. The CDR3 spans 14 residues. CDR3 nucleotides: TGTGCCAGCAGTTCCGGACAGGGTGTCGGGGAGCTGTTTTTT. This translates into CASSSGQGVGELFF.

This clone was found a few times. The chain uses TRBV18 and TRBJ2-1; D possibly corresponds to TRBD2 (7 bases). Germline V gives CDR1 KGHSH, CDR2 LQKENI. This CDR3 is 15 amino acids long. Trimming shortened V by 5 bases and J by 8 bases, and 19 bases separated the two germline ends. The CDR3 is CASSRGGLGMDEQFF. Written as DNA, the CDR3 is TGTGCCAGCTCAAGGGGGGGTCTAGGAATGGATGAGCAGTTCTTC.